Following are 22 T cell receptor beta chains from one sample sequenced in a study of long-term antiretroviral therapy in people with HIV. The authors ran the immunoSEQ assay, v3.0, at survey level. Using immunoSEQ multiplex PCR, the repertoire was profiled, and TCRdb retains in-frame clones only, with some absent. The repertoire holds 23,000 or so clones, with roughly 84% as singletons. The material sequenced was unsorted PBMCs, taken about 4.1 years after starting antiretroviral therapy. The receptor source for this set is a man aged 30 to 45 with HIV.

The V call is TRBV2, the J call TRBJ1-1, with D maybe TRBD1 (5 bases). There are 11 residues in the CDR3. The germline V gene has CDR1 SNHLY and CDR2 FYNNEI. CDR3 sequence (DNA): TGTGAATCGTGGGGGGTCACTGAAGCTTTCTTT. This gives the protein CESWGVTEAFF. The full variable domain, with the rest looked up from reference TRBV2 and TRBJ1-1, is EPEVTQTPSHQVTQMGQEVILRCVPISNHLYFYWYRQILGQKVEFLVSFYNNEISEKSEIFDDQFSVERPDGSNFTLKIRSTKLEDSAMYFCESWGVTEAFFGQGTRLTVV.

The chain links TRBV2 to TRBJ1-1, with D unresolved. The V and J ends lost 8 bases and 1 base respectively, with 14 bases between them. CDR1 SNHLY and CDR2 FYNNEI come from the germline V gene. CDR3 length: 14 amino acids. The DNA of the CDR3 is TGTGCCAGCCCGGGTTATCTGGGGAACACTGAAGCTTTCTTT. It is translated as CASPGYLGNTEAFF.

The rearrangement uses TRBV11-2 and TRBJ2-7, with 11 bases that match TRBD2. There are 19 residues in the CDR3. Germline V lookup: CDR1 SGHAT, CDR2 FQNNGV. The V segment lost 5 bases and the J segment 3 bases; nucleotides outside the gene matches: 18. CDR3 sequence (DNA): TGTGCCAGCAGCCTTTCGACTAGCGGGACCCTCCGGTTTTTCTACGAGCAGTACTTC. Translation: CASSLSTSGTLRFFYEQYF.

The V gene is TRBV9, the J gene TRBJ2-3; 9 bases are a match to TRBD2. The germline V gene has CDR1 SGDLS and CDR2 YYNGEE. CDR3 length: 16 amino acids. The V segment lost 0 bases and the J segment 3 bases; nucleotides outside the gene matches: 5. The CDR3 nucleotides are TGTGCCAGCAGCGTAGCGTGGACTAGCGAGACAGATACGCAGTATTTT. As protein: CASSVAWTSETDTQYF.

The chain recombines TRBV28 with TRBJ2-6; possibly TRBD1 for D (6 bases). The CDR3 extends over 17 amino acids. Germline lookup yields CDR1 MDHEN and CDR2 SYDVKM. V lost 2 bases to trimming and J lost 3 bases, with 14 bases between them. CDR3 in DNA: TGTGCCAGCAGTTTAACCACAGGGAGCTTTGGGGCCAACGTCCTGACTTTC. This gives the protein CASSLTTGSFGANVLTF.

This sequence joins TRBV2 and TRBJ2-7; 8 bases line up with TRBD1. Germline V lookup: CDR1 SNHLY, CDR2 FYNNEI. Germline trimming cut 5 bases from V and 3 bases from J; bases unmatched to any gene: 15. The CDR3 is made up of 17 amino acids. In nucleotides, the CDR3 is TGTGCCAGCAGTACTATAAACCAGGGGGCGAATCTCTACGAGCAGTACTTC. Encoded protein: CASSTINQGANLYEQYF.

The chain combines TRBV2 with TRBJ1-4; the match to TRBD1 covers 7 bases. Trimming took 4 bases from V and 3 from J; bases not matched to a gene: 5. CDR1 and CDR2 from the germline V gene are SNHLY and FYNNEI. This CDR3 has 15 amino acids. The CDR3 region has the DNA TGTGCCAGCAGTGTTCCGACAGGGTCTAATGAAAAACTGTTTTTT. Translating gives CASSVPTGSNEKLFF.

The chain carries TRBV5-4 and TRBJ1-3; 8 bases agree with TRBD1. The germline V gene encodes CDR1 SGHNT and CDR2 YYREEE (reference sequence). The CDR3 has 15 amino acids. V trimming: 0 bases; J trimming: 4 bases; junction bases outside the gene matches: 3. The CDR3 reads CASSLGTGSGNTIYF. CDR3 in DNA: TGTGCCAGCAGCTTGGGGACAGGGTCGGGAAACACCATATATTTT.

The J gene is TRBJ1-2, the V gene TRBV29-1; TRBD1 is a possible D gene (6 bases). Trimming pared 6 bases from V and 3 bases from J, leaving 11 bases between. CDR3 size: 12 residues. In germline, CDR1 is SQVTM, CDR2 ANQGSEA. The DNA for the CDR3 is TGCAGCGTCGCGACAGGCCACTATGGCTACACCTTC. It codes for CSVATGHYGYTF.

The chain employs TRBV7-3 and TRBJ2-1; 8 bases are shared with TRBD2. J gave up 8 bases and V 5 bases, and 17 bases lay outside the gene matches. Germline V gives CDR1 SGHTA, CDR2 FQGTGA. This CDR3 is built from 17 residues. CDR3 loop: CASSPGSASGRNDEQFF. CDR3 coding DNA: TGTGCCAGCAGCCCGGGCTCAGCGAGCGGGAGAAACGATGAGCAGTTCTTC. Complete variable domain (other parts from reference TRBV7-3 and TRBJ2-1): GAGVSQTPSNKVTEKGKYVELRCDPISGHTALYWYRQSLGQGPEFLIYFQGTGAADDSGLPNDRFFAVRPEGSVSTLKIQRTERGDSAVYLCASSPGSASGRNDEQFFGPGTRLTVL.

This chain connects TRBV19 to TRBJ2-7; D gene ambiguous. The V end lost 5 bases, the J end lost 1 base, and 9 bases lay between the germline ends. This CDR3 contains 13 residues. Germline values: CDR1 LNHDA, CDR2 SQIVND (reference sequence). This CDR3 is CASSHPESYEQYF. The CDR3 coding sequence is TGTGCCAGTAGTCATCCTGAATCCTACGAGCAGTACTTC.

This clone came up once. V usage is TRBV6-5 and J usage is TRBJ2-1; D is uncertain. This CDR3 comprises 15 residues. V dropped 6 bases and J dropped 2 bases, with 14 bases sitting between them. The germline V gene has CDR1 MNHEY and CDR2 SVGAGI. CDR3 in DNA: TGTGCCAGCAGCTTGGACCCCGCTCCCTACAATGAGCAGTTCTTC. Translated, it gives CASSLDPAPYNEQFF.

This chain uses TRBV15 with TRBJ2-7; TRBD1 is a possible D gene (5 bases). Germline CDR1 reads LNHNV; CDR2 reads YYDKDF (reference sequence). The CDR3 length is 15 residues. V was trimmed by 2 bases and J by 3 bases, leaving 14 bases between them. CDR3 amino acids: CATSRTSQANYEQYF. CDR3 in DNA: TGTGCCACCAGCAGAACTTCACAGGCAAACTACGAGCAGTACTTC. Drawing the rest from reference TRBV15 and TRBJ2-7, the complete variable domain is DAMVIQNPRYQVTQFGKPVTLSCSQTLNHNVMYWYQQKSSQAPKLLFHYYDKDFNNEADTPDNFQSRRPNTSFCFLDIRSPGLGDTAMYLCATSRTSQANYEQYFGPGTRLTVT.

The chain employs TRBV4-1 and TRBJ1-1; 7 nucleotides line up with TRBD1. The CDR3 runs 16 residues. The germline V gene has CDR1 MGHRA and CDR2 YSYEKL. Losses at the gene ends were 4 bases for V and 1 base for J; bases not matched to a gene: 9. CDR3 sequence (DNA): TGCGCCAGCAGCCCCGGGGAGGGGGCCTGGAACACTGAAGCTTTCTTT. This translates into CASSPGEGAWNTEAFF.

V gene TRBV6-5 combines with J gene TRBJ2-7; TRBD2 agrees at 10 bases. CDR1 and CDR2 (germline): MNHEY, SVGAGI. This CDR3 is built from 12 residues. The V and J ends lost 6 bases and 5 bases, in that order; junction bases with no gene match: 1. Here the CDR3 reads CASSTSGDEQYF. CDR3 in DNA: TGTGCCAGCAGCACTAGCGGGGACGAGCAGTACTTC.

In its sample, this clone was seen a few times. The rearrangement links TRBV6-5 to TRBJ1-2, with D perhaps TRBD1 (6 bases). Trimming took off 6 bases at V and 5 bases at J, with 19 bases between the two ends. CDR1 MNHEY and CDR2 SVGAGI come from the germline V gene. CDR3 length equals 15 residues. CDR3 protein: CASRRGRTASYGYTF. CDR3 coding DNA: TGTGCCAGCAGGAGGGGACGGACAGCCAGTTATGGCTACACCTTC.

This sequence joins TRBV7-2 and TRBJ1-3; no definite D call. Trimming took 2 bases from V and 0 from J, leaving 8 bases between them. Germline values: CDR1 SGHTA, CDR2 FQGNSA. CDR3 length: 15 residues. This CDR3 is CASSLMGNSGNTIYF. DNA for the CDR3: TGTGCCAGCAGCTTAATGGGGAACTCTGGAAACACCATATATTTT.

This clone was seen only a few times. V is TRBV4-1 and J is TRBJ1-2; possibly TRBD1 for D (6 bases). The CDR3 runs 16 residues. Germline CDR1 MGHRA, CDR2 YSYEKL. V was clipped by 4 bases and J by 4 bases, with 19 bases between them. CDR3 sequence: CASSPRTVPSGYGYTF. The CDR3, as DNA: TGCGCCAGCAGCCCTAGGACAGTCCCCTCGGGCTATGGCTACACCTTC.

The CDR3 loop is CASSLDRTYYGYTF. The CDR3 DNA follows: TGTGCCAGCAGCTTGGACAGAACTTACTATGGCTACACCTTC. The chain is built from TRBV2 and TRBJ1-2; weak D call: TRBD1 (6 bases). The germline gives CDR1 SNHLY, CDR2 FYNNEI. V dropped 6 bases and J dropped 3 bases, with 14 bases sitting between them. The CDR3 runs 14 residues.

The chain uses TRBV6-1 and TRBJ2-3; no firm D call. The germline V gene has CDR1 MNHNS and CDR2 SASEGT. The V end was cut by 7 bases, the J end by 6 bases, with 11 bases between. This CDR3 spans 12 amino acids. The CDR3 DNA is TGTGCCAGCAACTCCTTACTGGATACGCAGTATTTT. It encodes CASNSLLDTQYF.

This clone was recorded a few times. The chain links TRBV11-2 to TRBJ2-2; no clear D gene. The CDR3 is 13 amino acids. Germline lookup yields CDR1 SGHAT and CDR2 FQNNGV. Trimming removed 2 bases at V and 5 bases at J, with 6 bases between. CDR3 sequence: CASSLSRTGELFF. CDR3 bases: TGTGCCAGCAGCTTAAGTCGTACCGGGGAGCTGTTTTTT.

This rearrangement joins TRBV11-2 to TRBJ1-4; D unresolved. CDR1 and CDR2 from the germline V gene are SGHAT and FQNNGV. This CDR3 has 14 residues. Trimming removed 5 bases at V and 3 bases at J, with 10 bases between. The CDR3 DNA follows: TGTGCCAGCAGCCCTTTTATAGCTAATGAAAAACTGTTTTTT. Translation: CASSPFIANEKLFF.